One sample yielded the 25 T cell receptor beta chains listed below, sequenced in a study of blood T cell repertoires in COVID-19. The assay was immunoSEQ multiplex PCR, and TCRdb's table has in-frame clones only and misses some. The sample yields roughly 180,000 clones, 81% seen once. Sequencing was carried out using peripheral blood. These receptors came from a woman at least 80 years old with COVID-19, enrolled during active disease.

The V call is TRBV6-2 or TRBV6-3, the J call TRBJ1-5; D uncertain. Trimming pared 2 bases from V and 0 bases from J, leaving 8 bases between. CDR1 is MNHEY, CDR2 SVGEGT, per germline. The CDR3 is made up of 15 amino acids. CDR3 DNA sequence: TGTGCCAGCAGTTACCCCGGCGGTAGCAATCAGCCCCAGCATTTT. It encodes CASSYPGGSNQPQHF.

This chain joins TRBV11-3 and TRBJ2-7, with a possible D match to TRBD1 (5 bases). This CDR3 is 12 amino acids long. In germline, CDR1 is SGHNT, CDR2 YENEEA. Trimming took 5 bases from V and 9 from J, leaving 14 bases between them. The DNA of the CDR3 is TGTGCCAGCAGCCGTGACAGCCCGGGGCAGTACTTC. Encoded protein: CASSRDSPGQYF.

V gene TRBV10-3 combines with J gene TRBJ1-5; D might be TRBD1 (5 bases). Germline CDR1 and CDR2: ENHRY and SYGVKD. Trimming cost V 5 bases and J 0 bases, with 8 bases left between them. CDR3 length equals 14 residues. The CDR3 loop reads CAISKGNSNQPQHF. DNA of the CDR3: TGTGCCATCAGTAAGGGGAATAGCAATCAGCCCCAGCATTTT.

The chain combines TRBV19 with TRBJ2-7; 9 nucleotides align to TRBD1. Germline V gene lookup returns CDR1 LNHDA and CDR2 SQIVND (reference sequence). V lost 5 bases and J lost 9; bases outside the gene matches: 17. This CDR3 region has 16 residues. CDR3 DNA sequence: TGTGCCAGTAGTCCTCGGGACAGGGATAAGGTTTTGGGGCAGTACTTC. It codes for CASSPRDRDKVLGQYF.

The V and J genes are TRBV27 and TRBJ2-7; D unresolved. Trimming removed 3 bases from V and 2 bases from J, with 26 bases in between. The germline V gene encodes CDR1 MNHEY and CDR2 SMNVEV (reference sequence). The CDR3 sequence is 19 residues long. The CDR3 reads CASSFRPTVKTDAAYEQYF. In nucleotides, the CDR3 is TGTGCCAGCAGTTTTCGACCCACGGTAAAGACTGACGCTGCCTACGAGCAGTACTTC.

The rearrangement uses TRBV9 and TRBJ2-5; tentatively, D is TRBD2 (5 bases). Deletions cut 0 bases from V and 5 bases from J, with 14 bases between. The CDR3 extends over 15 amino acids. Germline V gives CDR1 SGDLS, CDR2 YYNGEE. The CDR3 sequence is CASSVAPVTGETQYF. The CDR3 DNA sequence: TGTGCCAGCAGCGTAGCTCCGGTAACGGGGGAGACCCAGTACTTC.

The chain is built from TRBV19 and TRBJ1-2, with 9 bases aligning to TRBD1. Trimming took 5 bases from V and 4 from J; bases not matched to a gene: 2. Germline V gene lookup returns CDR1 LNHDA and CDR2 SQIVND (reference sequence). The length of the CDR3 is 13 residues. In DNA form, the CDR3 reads TGTGCCAGTAGTGACAGGGGGTTCTATGGCTACACCTTC. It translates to CASSDRGFYGYTF.

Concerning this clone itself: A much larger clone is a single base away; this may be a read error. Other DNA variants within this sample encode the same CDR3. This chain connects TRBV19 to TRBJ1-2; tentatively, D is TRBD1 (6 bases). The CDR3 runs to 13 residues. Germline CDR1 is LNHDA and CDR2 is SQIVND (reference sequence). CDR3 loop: CASRPQGPYGYTF. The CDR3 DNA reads TGTGCCAGTAGGCCACAGGGCCCCTATGGCTACACCTTT. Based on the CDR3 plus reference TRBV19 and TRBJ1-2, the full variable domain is DGGITQSPKYLFRKEGQNVTLSCEQNLNHDAMYWYRQDPGQGLRLIYYSQIVNDFQKGDIAEGYSVSREKKESFPLTVTSAQKNPTAFYLCASRPQGPYGYTFGSGTRLTVV.

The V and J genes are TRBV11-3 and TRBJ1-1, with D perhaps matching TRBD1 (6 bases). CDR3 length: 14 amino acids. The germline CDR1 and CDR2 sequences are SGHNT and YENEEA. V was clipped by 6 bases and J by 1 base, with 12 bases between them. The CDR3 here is CASSSRGANTEAFF. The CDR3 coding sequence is TGTGCCAGCAGTTCCAGGGGCGCGAACACTGAAGCTTTCTTT.

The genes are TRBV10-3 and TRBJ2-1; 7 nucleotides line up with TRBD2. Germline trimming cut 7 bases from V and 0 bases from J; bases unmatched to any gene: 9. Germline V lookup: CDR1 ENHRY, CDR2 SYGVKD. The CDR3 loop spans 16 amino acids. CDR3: CAITKEGGGSYNEQFF. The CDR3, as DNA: TGTGCCATCACCAAGGAGGGCGGGGGCTCCTACAATGAGCAGTTCTTC.

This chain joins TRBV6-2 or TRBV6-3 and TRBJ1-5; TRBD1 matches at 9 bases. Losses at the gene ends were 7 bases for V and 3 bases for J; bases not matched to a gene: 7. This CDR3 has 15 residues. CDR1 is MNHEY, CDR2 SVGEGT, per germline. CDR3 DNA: TGTGCCAGCAACCCACAGGGGGCAGTCAATCAGCCCCAGCATTTT. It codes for CASNPQGAVNQPQHF.

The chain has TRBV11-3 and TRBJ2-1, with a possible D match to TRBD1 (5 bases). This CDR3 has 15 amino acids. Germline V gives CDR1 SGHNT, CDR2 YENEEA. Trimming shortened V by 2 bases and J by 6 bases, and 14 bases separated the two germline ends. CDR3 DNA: TGTGCCAGCAGCTTAATGAGACAGTATGTCAATGAGCAGTTCTTC. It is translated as CASSLMRQYVNEQFF.

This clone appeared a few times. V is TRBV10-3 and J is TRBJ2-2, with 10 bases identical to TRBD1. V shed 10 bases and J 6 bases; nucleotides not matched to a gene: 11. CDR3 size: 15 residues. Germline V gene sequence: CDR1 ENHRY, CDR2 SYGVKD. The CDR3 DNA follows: TGTGCCACCCGCCCGGGACAGGGGTCCTCCGGGGAGCTGTTTTTT. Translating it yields CATRPGQGSSGELFF.

The chain's CDR3 is CASRQDPNYGYTF. DNA of the CDR3: TGTGCCAGCAGACAGGACCCTAACTATGGCTACACCTTC. The rearrangement links TRBV28 to TRBJ1-2, with a weak D call TRBD1 (5 bases). The germline V gene has CDR1 MDHEN and CDR2 SYDVKM. This CDR3 region has 13 residues. V was cut by 6 bases and J by 0 bases, with 8 bases left in between.

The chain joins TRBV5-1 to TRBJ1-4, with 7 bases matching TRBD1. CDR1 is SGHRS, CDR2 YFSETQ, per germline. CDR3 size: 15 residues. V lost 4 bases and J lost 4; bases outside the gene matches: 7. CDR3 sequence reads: CASSMGQPLNEKLFF. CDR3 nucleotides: TGCGCCAGCAGCATGGGACAGCCACTTAATGAAAAACTGTTTTTT.

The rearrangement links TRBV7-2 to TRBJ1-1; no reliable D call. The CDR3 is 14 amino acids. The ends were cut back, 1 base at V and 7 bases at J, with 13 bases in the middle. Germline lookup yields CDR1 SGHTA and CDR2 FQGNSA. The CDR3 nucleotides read TGTGCCAGCAGCTTAGGTGGAGATCCCCTTGAAGCTTTCTTT. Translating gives CASSLGGDPLEAFF. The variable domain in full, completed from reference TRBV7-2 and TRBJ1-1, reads GAGVSQSPSNKVTEKGKDVELRCDPISGHTALYWYRQSLGQGLEFLIYFQGNSAPDKSGLPSDRFSAERTGGSVSTLTIQRTQQEDSAVYLCASSLGGDPLEAFFGQGTRLTVV.

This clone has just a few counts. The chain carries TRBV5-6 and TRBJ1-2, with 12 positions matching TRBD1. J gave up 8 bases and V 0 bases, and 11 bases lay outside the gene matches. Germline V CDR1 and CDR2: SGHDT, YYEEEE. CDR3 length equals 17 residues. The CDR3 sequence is CASSLEIRGQGADGYTF. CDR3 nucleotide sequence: TGTGCCAGCAGCTTGGAGATTAGGGGACAGGGGGCTGACGGCTACACCTTC.

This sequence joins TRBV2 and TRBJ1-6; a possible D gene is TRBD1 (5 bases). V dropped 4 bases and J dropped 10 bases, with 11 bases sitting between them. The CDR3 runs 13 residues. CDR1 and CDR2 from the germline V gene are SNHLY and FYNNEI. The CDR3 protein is CASSAGVGSPLHF. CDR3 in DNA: TGTGCCAGCAGTGCGGGGGTTGGGTCACCCCTCCACTTT.

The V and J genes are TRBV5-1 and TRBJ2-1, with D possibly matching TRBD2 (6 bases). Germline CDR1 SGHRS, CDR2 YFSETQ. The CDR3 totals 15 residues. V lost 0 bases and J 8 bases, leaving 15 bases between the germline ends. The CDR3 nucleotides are TGCGCCAGCAGCTTGGCGGACTACAGAATAGATGAGCAGTTCTTC. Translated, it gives CASSLADYRIDEQFF.

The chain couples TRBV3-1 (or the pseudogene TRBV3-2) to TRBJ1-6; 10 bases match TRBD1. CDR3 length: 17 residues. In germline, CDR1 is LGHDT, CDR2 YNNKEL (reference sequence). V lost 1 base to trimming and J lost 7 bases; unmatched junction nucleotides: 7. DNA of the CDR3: TGTGCCAGCAGCCAAGCGTGGGACAGGGGATCAAATTCACCCCTCCACTTT. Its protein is CASSQAWDRGSNSPLHF.

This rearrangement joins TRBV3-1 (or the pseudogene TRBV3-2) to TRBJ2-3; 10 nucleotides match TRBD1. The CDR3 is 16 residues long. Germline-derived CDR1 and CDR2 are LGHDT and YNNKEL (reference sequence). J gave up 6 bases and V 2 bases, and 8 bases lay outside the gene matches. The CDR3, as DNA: TGTGCCAGCAGCCAAAGGCTGGGACAGGGGCCCGATACGCAGTATTTT. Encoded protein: CASSQRLGQGPDTQYF.

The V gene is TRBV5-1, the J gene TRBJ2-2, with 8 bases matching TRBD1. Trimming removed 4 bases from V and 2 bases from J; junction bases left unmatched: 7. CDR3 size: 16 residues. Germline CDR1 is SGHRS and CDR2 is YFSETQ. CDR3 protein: CASSKTGDINTGELFF. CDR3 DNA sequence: TGCGCCAGCAGCAAGACAGGGGACATTAACACCGGGGAGCTGTTTTTT.

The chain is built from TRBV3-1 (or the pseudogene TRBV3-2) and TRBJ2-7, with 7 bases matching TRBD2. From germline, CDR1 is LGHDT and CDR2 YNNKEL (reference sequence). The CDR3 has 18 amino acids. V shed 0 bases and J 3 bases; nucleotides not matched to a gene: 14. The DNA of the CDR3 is TGTGCCAGCAGCCAAGATCGGAGGGGTTATGGGGACTACTACGAGCAGTACTTC. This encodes CASSQDRRGYGDYYEQYF.

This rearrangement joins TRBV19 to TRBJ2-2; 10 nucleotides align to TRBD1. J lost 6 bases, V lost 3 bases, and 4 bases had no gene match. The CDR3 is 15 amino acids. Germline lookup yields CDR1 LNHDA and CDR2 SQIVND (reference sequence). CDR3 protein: CASSIGTGDPGELFF. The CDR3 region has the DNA TGTGCCAGTAGTATCGGGACAGGGGACCCCGGGGAGCTGTTTTTT.

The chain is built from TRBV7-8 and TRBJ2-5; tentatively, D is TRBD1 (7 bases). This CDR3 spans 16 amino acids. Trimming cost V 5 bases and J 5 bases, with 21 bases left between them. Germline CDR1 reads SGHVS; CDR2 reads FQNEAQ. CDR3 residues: CASSQGLALGQETQYF. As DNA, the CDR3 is TGTGCCAGCAGCCAAGGGCTAGCGTTGGGACAGGAGACCCAGTACTTC.